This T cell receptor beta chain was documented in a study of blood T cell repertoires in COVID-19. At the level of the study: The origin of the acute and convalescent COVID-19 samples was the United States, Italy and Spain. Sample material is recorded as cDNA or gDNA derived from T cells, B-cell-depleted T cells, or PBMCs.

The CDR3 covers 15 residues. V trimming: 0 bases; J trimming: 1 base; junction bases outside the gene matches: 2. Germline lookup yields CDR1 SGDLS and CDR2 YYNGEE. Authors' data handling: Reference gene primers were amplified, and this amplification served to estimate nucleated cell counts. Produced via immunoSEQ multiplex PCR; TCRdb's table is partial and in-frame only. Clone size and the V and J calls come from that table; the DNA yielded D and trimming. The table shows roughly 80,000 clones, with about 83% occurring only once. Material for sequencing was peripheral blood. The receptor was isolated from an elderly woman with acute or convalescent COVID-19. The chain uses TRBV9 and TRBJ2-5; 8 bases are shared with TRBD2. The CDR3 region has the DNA TGTGCCAGCAGCGTAGTAGCGGGGCTCCAAGAGACCCAGTACTTC. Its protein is CASSVVAGLQETQYF. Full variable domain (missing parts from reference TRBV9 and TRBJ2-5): DSGVTQTPKHLITATGQRVTLRCSPRSGDLSVYWYQQSLDQGLQFLIQYYNGEERAKGNILERFSAQQFPDLHSELNLSSLELGDSALYFCASSVVAGLQETQYFGPGTRLLVL.